A selection of T cell receptor beta chains follows, all from one sample in a study of regulatory T cells in long-lasting Graves disease. One entry per CDR3 protein results from TCRdb running MiXCR on the multiplex PCR reads. The data contain around 450,000 distinct CDR3 sequences, around 16% of them seen just once; the ten biggest clones take up about 7.8%. These data also featured in a second study, about T cells in Graves' hyperthyroidism and ophthalmopathy.

The sequencing here drew on peripheral blood mononuclear cells (PBMCs), taken at new diagnosis, from a patient treated with antithyroid drugs. The receptors come from a woman aged 35 to 49 with Graves disease. Each CDR3 is given with its conserved first and last residue. The D gene is left open where the match is weak. Some rows mark clone size as missing; the rest say once, few, many or name a class of expanded clone.

j_gene,d_gene,abundance,v_gene,CDR3nt,CDR3aa
TRBJ2-5,NA,few,TRBV25-1,TGTGCCAGCAGCGTCGAACTAGCCATGGCCCAGTACTTC,CASSVELAMAQYF
TRBJ2-1,NA,many,TRBV11-1,TGTGCCAGCAGCAACGACGTGGGCAGTGAGCAGTTCTTC,CASSNDVGSEQFF
TRBJ2-7,TRBD2,many,TRBV12-3/TRBV12-4,TGTGCCAGCAGCCAACCGGGACTAGCGGGTCGCGAGCAGTACTTC,CASSQPGLAGREQYF
TRBJ1-6,TRBD1,many,TRBV7-9,TGTGCCAGCAGCGTACAGGGGGACTCACCCCTCCACTTT,CASSVQGDSPLHF
TRBJ2-5,NA,many,TRBV5-1,TGCGCCAGCAGTTCCCTGTTGGACCCCAGGGAGACCCAGTACTTC,CASSSLLDPRETQYF
TRBJ1-1,NA,NA,TRBV25-1,TGTGCCAGCGGAGTGGGGAACACTGAAGCTTTCTTT,CASGVGNTEAFF
TRBJ1-3,NA,few,TRBV6-1,TGTGCCAGCAGCCCTGACGGAGGCTCTGGAAACACCATATATTTT,CASSPDGGSGNTIYF
TRBJ2-1,NA,many,TRBV2,TGTGCCAGTGAGGAGGACAATGAGCAGTTCTTC,CASEEDNEQFF
TRBJ1-1,NA,many,TRBV7-6,TGTGCCAGTCGTTCGGGTTCGAACACTGAAGCTTTCTTT,CASRSGSNTEAFF
TRBJ2-7,TRBD1,many,TRBV10-3,TGTGCCATCAGTGCCCAGAAGGGACAGGTCTACGAGCAGTACTTC,CAISAQKGQVYEQYF
TRBJ2-5,TRBD1,many,TRBV19,TGTGCCTCGACAGGGGGCGGAAAGACCCAGTACTTC,CASTGGGKTQYF
TRBJ2-5,NA,many,TRBV2,TGTGCCAGCAGTGCCCCGGGCCTTATACAAGAGACCCAGTACTTC,CASSAPGLIQETQYF
TRBJ2-3,TRBD1,many,TRBV19,TGTGCCAGTAGACCAACGGGACAGGGGTTAGGCACAGATACGCAGTATTTT,CASRPTGQGLGTDTQYF
TRBJ1-5,NA,NA,TRBV7-9,TGTGCCAGCAGCCGTTCAGGGGATAATCAGCCCCAGCATTTT,CASSRSGDNQPQHF
TRBJ2-7,TRBD1,many,TRBV6-1,TGTGCCAGCAGTGAATGGGGACAGCCCTACGAGCAGTACTTC,CASSEWGQPYEQYF
TRBJ2-3,TRBD2,many,TRBV11-3,TGTGCCAGCAGCCGAGCGGGAGTGCGCACAGATACGCAGTATTTT,CASSRAGVRTDTQYF
TRBJ2-5,TRBD2,many,TRBV30,TGTGCCTGGAGTGTTGTCTGGACTAGCGAGCAAGAGACCCAGTACTTC,CAWSVVWTSEQETQYF
TRBJ2-3,TRBD1,few,TRBV5-1,TGCGCCAGCAGCTTCCGGGACAGAACAGATACGCAGTATTTT,CASSFRDRTDTQYF
TRBJ1-1,NA,many,TRBV28,TGTGCCAGCAGTTTCCAGGGGAACACTGAAGCTTTCTTT,CASSFQGNTEAFF
TRBJ2-7,TRBD2,NA,TRBV19,TGTGCCAGTAGTATCGCGGGGGGATACGAGCAGTACTTC,CASSIAGGYEQYF
TRBJ2-1,TRBD2,NA,TRBV20-1,TGCAGTACTTCCTCGCTAGCGGGAGCGAGCGATGAGCAGTTCTTC,CSTSSLAGASDEQFF
TRBJ2-7,TRBD1,many,TRBV2,TGTGCCAGCAGTGAAATAGGACAGGGTAACTACGAGCAGTACTTC,CASSEIGQGNYEQYF
TRBJ2-7,TRBD2,many,TRBV15,TGTGCCACCAGCAGAGTCGGTAGCGGGAAGGTAAACTACGAGCAGTACTTC,CATSRVGSGKVNYEQYF
TRBJ1-2,NA,NA,TRBV3-1,TGTGCCAGCAGCCAGGCAGACAGCTCTCTCTATGGCTACACCTTC,CASSQADSSLYGYTF
TRBJ2-1,TRBD2,many,TRBV19,TGTGCCAGCCGACTAGCGGGAATACACAATGAGCAGTTCTTC,CASRLAGIHNEQFF
TRBJ1-2,TRBD1,many,TRBV14,TGTGCCAGCAGCCAGAGACAGGGACCTGGCTACACCTTC,CASSQRQGPGYTF
TRBJ1-3,NA,NA,TRBV7-9,TGTGCCAGCAGCAGTAACCCTATTTCTGGAAACACCATATATTTT,CASSSNPISGNTIYF
TRBJ2-3,NA,many,TRBV27,TGTGCCAGCACGAGGCGTTTGCGGGCAAACACAGATACGCAGTATTTT,CASTRRLRANTDTQYF
TRBJ2-6,NA,NA,TRBV30,TGTGCCTGGGCCCCCCCGCGGGAAGCCTCTGGGGCCAACGTCCTGACTTTC,CAWAPPREASGANVLTF
TRBJ1-2,TRBD1,few,TRBV7-8,TGTGCCAGCAGCTTAGTAGGGGGCGGCGTGTCCTATGGCTACACCTTC,CASSLVGGGVSYGYTF
TRBJ2-1,TRBD2,many,TRBV7-2,TGTGCCAGCAGCTTAGATCCAGCGGGAGTTCCCTACAATGAGCAGTTCTTC,CASSLDPAGVPYNEQFF
TRBJ1-2,TRBD1,many,TRBV12-3/TRBV12-4,TGTGCCAGCGGACAAGGGACAGGGACCGTCCATGGCTACACCTTC,CASGQGTGTVHGYTF
TRBJ1-1,TRBD1,many,TRBV7-8,TGTGCCAGCAGCTCCCAGGGGGCGCCGGGCACTGAAGCTTTCTTT,CASSSQGAPGTEAFF
TRBJ2-2,TRBD2,NA,TRBV7-2,TGTGCCAGCAGCTTAGCGATCGGGGGGGCCGCCGGGGAGCTGTTTTTT,CASSLAIGGAAGELFF
TRBJ2-7,TRBD2,many,TRBV28,TGTGCCAGCCGTCCGGGCGGGAGTTCTAACGAGCAGTACTTC,CASRPGGSSNEQYF
TRBJ2-1,NA,NA,TRBV11-2,TGTGCCAGCAGCTTTCAGGGGCTTTCCTACAATGAGCAGTTCTTC,CASSFQGLSYNEQFF
TRBJ2-7,NA,few,TRBV4-1,TGCGCCAGCAGCCAAGATCCCCAGGGTTTGCAGTACTTC,CASSQDPQGLQYF
TRBJ2-3,TRBD2,many,TRBV20-1,TGCAGTGCTAGAGATAAGCGAAGCGGGACTAGCACAGATACGCAGTATTTT,CSARDKRSGTSTDTQYF
TRBJ2-7,NA,many,TRBV7-9,TGTGCCAGCAGCTTAGATGGAGGGAGTTCTCAGTACTTC,CASSLDGGSSQYF
TRBJ2-2,NA,many,TRBV11-2,TGTGCCAGCAGCCCTACCGGGAACCTGAACACCGGGGAGCTGTTTTTT,CASSPTGNLNTGELFF
TRBJ2-1,NA,few,TRBV28,TGTGCCAGCAGCACCGGCGGGGTCAATGAGCAGTTCTTC,CASSTGGVNEQFF
TRBJ2-3,TRBD2,many,TRBV12-3/TRBV12-4,TGTGCCAGCAGTACCGGGACTAGCGGGACAGATACGCAGTATTTT,CASSTGTSGTDTQYF